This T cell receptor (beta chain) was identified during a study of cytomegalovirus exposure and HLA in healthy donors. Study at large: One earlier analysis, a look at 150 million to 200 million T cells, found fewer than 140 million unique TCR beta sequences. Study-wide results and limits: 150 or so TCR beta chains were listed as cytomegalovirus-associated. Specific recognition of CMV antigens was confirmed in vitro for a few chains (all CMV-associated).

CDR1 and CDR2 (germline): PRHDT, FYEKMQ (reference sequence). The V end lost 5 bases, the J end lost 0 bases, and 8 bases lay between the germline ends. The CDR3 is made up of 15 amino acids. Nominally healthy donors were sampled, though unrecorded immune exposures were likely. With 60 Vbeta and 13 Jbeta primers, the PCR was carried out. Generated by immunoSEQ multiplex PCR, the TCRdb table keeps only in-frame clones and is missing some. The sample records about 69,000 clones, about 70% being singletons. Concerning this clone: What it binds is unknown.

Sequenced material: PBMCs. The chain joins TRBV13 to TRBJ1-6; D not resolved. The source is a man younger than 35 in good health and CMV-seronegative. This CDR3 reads CASSVQSSYNSPLHF. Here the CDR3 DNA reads TGTGCCAGCAGCGTACAGAGCTCCTATAATTCACCCCTCCACTTT.